Below, 15 T cell receptor beta chains from the same sample are listed, as sequenced in a study of human T cells and chemical hapten exposure. TCRdb re-called the RACE reads through MiXCR, storing one row per CDR3 protein. The sample has some 70,000 distinct CDR3 sequences; 10% are singletons. Time point in this sample: patch test 2, 6 weeks after DPC sensitization. Treatment given: therapeutic diphenylcyclopropenone sensitization with weekly scalp DPC. The sample was whole blood, taken in connection with sensitization to the hapten diphenylcyclopropenone (DPC). These receptors were obtained from a woman aged 50 to 60 with alopecia areata. Some clones in this sample may be carry-over from other donors' samples.

There are a few counts of this clonotype. The chain combines TRBV20-1 with TRBJ2-5; 7 bases line up with TRBD1. V was clipped by 6 bases and J by 5 bases; unmatched bases: 15. The CDR3 consists of 15 residues. The germline V gene encodes CDR1 DFQATT and CDR2 SNEGSKA (reference sequence). For the CDR3, the DNA is TGCAGTGCGAGGGTTTTTAACAGGGGTGAGGAGACCCAGTACTTC. Protein product: CSARVFNRGEETQYF.

The V and J genes are TRBV28 and TRBJ2-7; D not resolved. V shed 4 bases and J shed 6 bases, with 10 bases lying between them. Germline V gives CDR1 MDHEN, CDR2 SYDVKM. This CDR3 has 12 amino acids. DNA for the CDR3: TGTGCCAGCAGTTCCCGGGTTAGCGAGCAGTACTTC. It codes for CASSSRVSEQYF.

This clonotype was seen many times. V and J are TRBV6-1 and TRBJ1-4; D is ambiguous. CDR1 is MNHNS, CDR2 SASEGT, per germline. There are 14 residues in the CDR3. Between the trimmed V and J ends, which lost 4 bases and 7 bases, there was a span of 13 bases. In nucleotides, the CDR3 is TGTGCCAGCAGTGCCGGTAGGGCGATTGAAAAACTGTTTTTT. This sequence encodes CASSAGRAIEKLFF.

This clonotype was seen repeatedly, ten times or more. The chain recombines TRBV29-1 with TRBJ2-1, with D uncertain. Germline V gene data show CDR1 as SQVTM and CDR2 as ANQGSEA. Trimming removed 5 bases from V and 5 bases from J, with 4 bases in between. The length of the CDR3 is 10 residues. CDR3 in DNA: TGCAGCGTTTGGGACAATGAGCAGTTCTTC. Amino acid sequence: CSVWDNEQFF.

The V gene is TRBV28, the J gene TRBJ2-6; perhaps D is TRBD1 or TRBD2 (5 bases each). V lost 3 bases to trimming and J lost 0 bases, with 18 bases between them. Germline assignment: CDR1 MDHEN and CDR2 SYDVKM. This CDR3 region has 19 residues. The CDR3 sequence is CASSLTPAGRGSGANVLTF. CDR3 sequence (DNA): TGTGCCAGCAGTTTGACCCCTGCAGGGAGAGGCTCTGGGGCCAACGTCCTGACTTTC.

Many counts were recorded for this clonotype. This chain connects TRBV20-1 to TRBJ1-1; D is unresolved. The germline V gene has CDR1 DFQATT and CDR2 SNEGSKA (reference sequence). Trimming stripped 6 bases from V and 1 base from J, with 15 bases between. This CDR3 has 14 amino acids. Here the CDR3 reads CSARSPVGNTEAFF. The DNA of the CDR3 is TGCAGTGCGCGCTCCCCGGTTGGGAACACTGAAGCTTTCTTT.

The chain has TRBV7-6 and TRBJ2-1, with TRBD2 matching over 7 bases. Trimming cost V 5 bases and J 6 bases; bases outside gene matches: 4. Germline V gene lookup returns CDR1 SGHVS and CDR2 FNYEAQ. The CDR3 is 13 amino acids. CDR3 sequence (DNA): TGTGCCAGCAGCACGGTAGCGGGCAATGAGCAGTTCTTC. Its translation: CASSTVAGNEQFF.

This clonotype was detected a few times. The chain combines TRBV20-1 with TRBJ2-3, with D unresolved. V lost 3 bases to trimming and J lost 2 bases, with 9 bases between them. Germline values: CDR1 DFQATT, CDR2 SNEGSKA (reference sequence). The CDR3 runs 13 residues. This CDR3 is CSARVLNTDTQYF. In nucleotides, the CDR3 is TGCAGTGCTAGGGTCTTAAACACAGATACGCAGTATTTT.

The V gene is TRBV2, the J gene TRBJ1-4; the D is unclear. The germline V and J ends were trimmed by 8 bases and 8 bases, with 12 bases remaining between them. Germline values: CDR1 SNHLY, CDR2 FYNNEI. The CDR3 loop spans 12 amino acids. The CDR3 nucleotides read TGTGCCAGCCGCGGAGAGTCCGAAAAACTGTTTTTT. Residues: CASRGESEKLFF.

A few counts support this clonotype. The chain couples TRBV29-1 to TRBJ2-5, with TRBD2 matching over 13 bases. V was pared by 7 bases and J by 4 bases, with 6 bases of the junction left unmatched. The CDR3 totals 14 residues. CDR1 SQVTM and CDR2 ANQGSEA come from the germline V gene. In DNA form, the CDR3 reads TGCAGCGCAGCACTAGCGGGAGGGCGAGAGACCCAGTACTTC. This sequence encodes CSAALAGGRETQYF. The whole variable domain, remainder taken from reference TRBV29-1 and TRBJ2-5, is SAVISQKPSRDICQRGTSLTIQCQVDSQVTMMFWYRQQPGQSLTLIATANQGSEATYESGFVIDKFPISRPNLTFSTLTVSNMSPEDSSIYLCSAALAGGRETQYFGPGTRLLVL.

On this clonotype: A read error may be the cause here, since a much bigger clone is one base away. This CDR3 reads CTSSRGLAGAPTGEQFF. The CDR3, as DNA: TGTACCAGCAGCAGGGGACTAGCGGGAGCTCCAACTGGTGAGCAGTTCTTC. The genes are TRBV21-1 and TRBJ2-1; the table's D call, TRBD2, has no DNA check behind it. TRBV21-1 is classified as a pseudogene. The CDR3 consists of 17 residues.

This clonotype was counted a few times. The genes are TRBV20-1 and TRBJ2-3, with 9 bases fitting TRBD2. This CDR3 region has 14 residues. With V trimmed by 4 bases and J by 2 bases, 4 bases remained unmatched. Germline V gene sequence: CDR1 DFQATT, CDR2 SNEGSKA (reference sequence). The CDR3 sequence: CSAIGLANTDTQYF. CDR3 nucleotides: TGCAGTGCTATAGGACTAGCGAACACAGATACGCAGTATTTT.

The chain employs TRBV11-3 and TRBJ2-1; D remains ambiguous. Per germline, CDR1 SGHNT and CDR2 YENEEA. Trimming cost V 1 base and J 5 bases, with 6 bases left between them. The CDR3 spans 13 residues. The CDR3 region is CASSLGRNNEQFF. The CDR3 coding sequence is TGTGCCAGCAGCTTAGGTAGAAACAATGAGCAGTTCTTC.

At least ten counts were recorded for this clonotype. The V gene is TRBV29-1, the J gene TRBJ2-1, with 12 positions matching TRBD1. Germline loops: CDR1 SQVTM, CDR2 ANQGSEA. V lost 6 bases and J lost 8; bases outside the gene matches: 5. This CDR3 contains 13 residues. This CDR3 is CSVGQGASYEQFF. The CDR3 DNA reads TGCAGCGTGGGACAGGGGGCTAGTTATGAGCAGTTCTTC.

This clonotype was recorded many times. The chain joins TRBV20-1 to TRBJ2-2; 11 bases map to TRBD2. The CDR3 runs 14 residues. V was clipped by 5 bases and J by 6 bases; unmatched bases: 5. In germline, CDR1 is DFQATT, CDR2 SNEGSKA (reference sequence). This CDR3 is CSAYPLAGAGELFF. The CDR3 nucleotides are TGCAGTGCTTACCCACTAGCGGGAGCCGGGGAGCTGTTTTTT.